This T cell receptor beta chain appears in the sequencing data of a study of CD8+CD57+ T cells in acquired aplastic anemia. The overall study: Recorded DNA amounts for sorted CD4+ and CD8+ cells had an average of approximately 3.2 ug. On average, healthy donors gave some 11 million reads for CD4+ cells.

This CDR3 spans 16 amino acids. With V trimmed by 6 bases and J by 5 bases, 9 bases remained unmatched. For CDR3 and TCR beta VDJ profiling, genomic DNA was the template used. TCRdb analysed the reads with MiXCR anew, one entry per CDR3 protein. This sample has 400,000 to 500,000 distinct CDR3 sequences; 55% to 70% occur once, and the top ten carry under 5%. The V and J genes are TRBV12-3 or TRBV12-4 and TRBJ2-2, with 10 nucleotides matching TRBD2. The sequence came from a human donor in good health, serving as a control. The sequenced sample consisted of sorted CD4+, CD8+, or CD8+CD57+ T cells (not recorded which) from PBMCs. CDR3 amino acids: CASRGDLAGVTGELFF. The CDR3 region has the DNA TGTGCCAGCAGGGGAGATCTAGCGGGGGTGACCGGGGAGCTGTTTTTT.